Each of the 32 T cell receptor beta chains below was sequenced from the same sample in a study of blood T cell repertoires in COVID-19. TCRdb's table, derived via immunoSEQ multiplex PCR, lists solely in-frame clones and lacks some. The sample contains around 100,000 clones, about 74% of which appear only once. The sequencing input was peripheral blood. The origin of the receptors is a man in his 70s with COVID-19, enrolled during active disease.

The chain recombines TRBV29-1 with TRBJ2-2; no clear D gene. Trimming left V 5 bases short and J 1 base short, with 11 bases between. This CDR3 contains 14 residues. The V gene's germline CDR1 is SQVTM and CDR2 ANQGSEA. CDR3 region: CSVSLPENTGELFF. CDR3 DNA sequence: TGCAGCGTTTCCTTGCCAGAGAACACCGGGGAGCTGTTTTTT.

This clone occurred a few times. The V and J genes are TRBV5-1 and TRBJ1-6, with D tentatively TRBD1 (6 bases). The CDR3 extends over 17 amino acids. Germline CDR1 and CDR2: SGHRS and YFSETQ. V was pared by 0 bases and J by 9 bases, with 19 bases between. Written as DNA, the CDR3 is TGCGCCAGCAGCTTGGAGTACGGGGGGCTTGGTGGTTCACCCCTCCACTTT. Translated: CASSLEYGGLGGSPLHF.

V is TRBV14 and J is TRBJ2-1, with D hard to call. CDR3 length equals 17 residues. V was trimmed by 3 bases and J by 0 bases, leaving 15 bases between them. Germline V gene lookup returns CDR1 SGHDN and CDR2 FVKESK. CDR3 region: CASSQSSPVPSYNEQFF. DNA for the CDR3: TGTGCCAGCAGCCAGTCTTCCCCAGTGCCCTCCTACAATGAGCAGTTCTTC.

The chain joins TRBV6-6 to TRBJ2-5, with D tentatively TRBD1 (5 bases). Between the trimmed V and J ends, which lost 1 base and 5 bases, there was a span of 17 bases. The CDR3 has 16 residues. Per germline, CDR1 MNHNY and CDR2 SVGAGI (reference sequence). Here the CDR3 DNA reads TGTGCCAGCAGTTACTTAAGGGGCCAGGGTGGGGAGACCCAGTACTTC. Translating it yields CASSYLRGQGGETQYF.

This clone was found a few times. This rearrangement joins TRBV7-3 to TRBJ2-1, with no clear D. The germline V gene has CDR1 SGHTA and CDR2 FQGTGA. Trimming took 2 bases from V and 4 from J, leaving 15 bases between them. The CDR3 runs 16 residues. This chain's CDR3 is CASSLGAGSGYNEQFF. CDR3 coding DNA: TGTGCCAGCAGCTTAGGCGCTGGGTCAGGATACAATGAGCAGTTCTTC. The full variable domain, rest sourced from reference TRBV7-3 and TRBJ2-1, is GAGVSQTPSNKVTEKGKYVELRCDPISGHTALYWYRQSLGQGPEFLIYFQGTGAADDSGLPNDRFFAVRPEGSVSTLKIQRTERGDSAVYLCASSLGAGSGYNEQFFGPGTRLTVL.

The chain joins TRBV28 to TRBJ2-1; a weak D match, TRBD2 (6 bases). V lost 5 bases and J lost 0, with 14 bases in between. The CDR3 runs 16 residues. Germline loops: CDR1 MDHEN, CDR2 SYDVKM. For the CDR3, the DNA is TGTGCCAGCAGTCCCCTGGCGGGGAGCTCCTACAATGAGCAGTTCTTC. This encodes CASSPLAGSSYNEQFF.

The V gene is TRBV5-1, the J gene TRBJ2-3, with 10 positions matching TRBD2. The CDR3 extends over 15 amino acids. Unmatched junction bases numbered 2, after V lost 2 bases and J lost 2 bases. Germline V CDR1 and CDR2: SGHRS, YFSETQ. The CDR3, as DNA: TGCGCCAGCAGCTTAACTAGCGGGGACACAGATACGCAGTATTTT. Translated, it gives CASSLTSGDTDTQYF. Full variable domain (missing parts from reference TRBV5-1 and TRBJ2-3): KAGVTQTPRYLIKTRGQQVTLSCSPISGHRSVSWYQQTPGQGLQFLFEYFSETQRNKGNFPGRFSGRQFSNSRSEMNVSTLELGDSALYLCASSLTSGDTDTQYFGPGTRLTVL.

The rearrangement joins TRBV7-3 to TRBJ2-5, with 7 bases aligning to TRBD2. Unmatched junction bases numbered 5, after V lost 1 base and J lost 3 bases. CDR3 length: 15 residues. Germline values: CDR1 SGHTA, CDR2 FQGTGA. The CDR3 nucleotides are TGTGCCAGCAGCTTAAATAGCGGGCGGGAAGAGACCCAGTACTTC. It translates to CASSLNSGREETQYF.

The chain links TRBV24-1 to TRBJ2-5, with 10 positions matching TRBD2. Germline CDR1 reads KGHDR; CDR2 reads SFDVKD. V lost 1 base and J lost 9; bases outside the gene matches: 7. The CDR3 extends over 15 amino acids. Here the CDR3 DNA reads TGTGCCACCAGTGATTTCACTAGCGGGAATATGGCCCAGTACTTC. It codes for CATSDFTSGNMAQYF.

The table lists this clone with a count of one. The chain is built from TRBV2 and TRBJ1-3; 8 bases map to TRBD1. The V and J ends lost 5 bases and 0 bases, in that order; junction bases with no gene match: 6. This CDR3 region has 16 residues. Germline V gene sequence: CDR1 SNHLY, CDR2 FYNNEI. Written as DNA, the CDR3 is TGTGCCAGCAGTATCGGACAGGGCGTCTCTGGAAACACCATATATTTT. The encoded protein is CASSIGQGVSGNTIYF.

This clone has at least ten counts. This chain uses TRBV27 with TRBJ2-1; 9 nucleotides line up with TRBD1. In germline, CDR1 is MNHEY, CDR2 SMNVEV (reference sequence). J was trimmed by 6 bases and V by 5 bases; bases with no gene match: 8. CDR3 size: 15 residues. The CDR3, as DNA: TGTGCCAGCAGTCCGTGGACAGGGGTGGGCAATGAGCAGTTCTTC. The encoded protein is CASSPWTGVGNEQFF.

V and J are TRBV6-5 and TRBJ1-2; D not resolved. From germline, CDR1 is MNHEY and CDR2 SVGAGI. V was cut by 0 bases and J by 8 bases, with 10 bases left in between. The CDR3 covers 13 residues. CDR3 amino acids: CASSYSLMRGYTF. As DNA, the CDR3 is TGTGCCAGCAGTTACTCACTCATGAGGGGCTACACCTTC.

This CDR3 reads CASSRPGQGAREQYF. CDR3 bases: TGTGCCAGCAGCCGGCCGGGACAGGGGGCGAGAGAGCAGTACTTC. The chain links TRBV5-4 to TRBJ2-7, with 12 bases that match TRBD1. This CDR3 is built from 15 residues. CDR1 is SGHNT and CDR2 is YYREEE in the germline V gene (reference sequence). V lost 4 bases and J lost 7; bases outside the gene matches: 9. The full variable domain, its missing parts supplied by reference TRBV5-4 and TRBJ2-7, is ETGVTQSPTHLIKTRGQQVTLRCSSQSGHNTVSWYQQALGQGPQFIFQYYREEENGRGNFPPRFSGLQFPNYSSELNVNALELDDSALYLCASSRPGQGAREQYFGPGTRLTVT.

This chain links TRBV6-5 with TRBJ1-4; D might be TRBD1 (6 bases). The V and J ends lost 5 bases and 7 bases respectively, with 14 bases between them. The CDR3 has 14 amino acids. In germline, CDR1 is MNHEY, CDR2 SVGAGI. DNA for the CDR3: TGTGCCAGCAGTAGAGGGGGTCTTGGTGAAAAACTGTTTTTT. Its protein product is CASSRGGLGEKLFF.

The chain recombines TRBV6-5 with TRBJ1-3; 10 bases line up with TRBD1. This CDR3 is built from 15 residues. V lost 6 bases to trimming and J lost 2 bases; unmatched junction nucleotides: 4. The germline V gene has CDR1 MNHEY and CDR2 SVGAGI. CDR3: CASSGQGGAGNTIYF. The CDR3 coding sequence is TGTGCCAGCAGCGGACAGGGGGGAGCTGGAAACACCATATATTTT.

This chain links TRBV5-1 with TRBJ2-7; D perhaps matches TRBD1 (5 bases). The germline gives CDR1 SGHRS, CDR2 YFSETQ. Trimming removed 1 base from V and 2 bases from J, with 10 bases in between. This CDR3 comprises 14 residues. CDR3 in amino acids: CASSLTGVTYEQYF. Written as DNA, the CDR3 is TGCGCCAGCAGCTTGACAGGAGTCACCTACGAGCAGTACTTC. The variable domain in full, completed from reference TRBV5-1 and TRBJ2-7, reads KAGVTQTPRYLIKTRGQQVTLSCSPISGHRSVSWYQQTPGQGLQFLFEYFSETQRNKGNFPGRFSGRQFSNSRSEMNVSTLELGDSALYLCASSLTGVTYEQYFGPGTRLTVT.

The genes are TRBV5-1 and TRBJ1-4, with TRBD1 matching 9 bases. CDR3 length: 15 amino acids. V was clipped by 0 bases and J by 7 bases; unmatched bases: 4. The germline V gene has CDR1 SGHRS and CDR2 YFSETQ. The CDR3 is CASSLAGTGSEKLFF. DNA for the CDR3: TGCGCCAGCAGCTTGGCCGGGACAGGGAGTGAAAAACTGTTTTTT.

The chain combines TRBV5-8 with TRBJ2-5, with TRBD1 matching over 9 bases. Germline V gene sequence: CDR1 SGHTS, CDR2 YDEGEE. J lost 1 base, V lost 3 bases, and 7 bases had no gene match. CDR3 length: 16 residues. The CDR3 sequence is CASSSNRGLGQETQYF. Here the CDR3 DNA reads TGTGCCAGCAGCTCCAACAGGGGGCTAGGCCAAGAGACCCAGTACTTC.

The CDR3 here is CASSTDRTYEQYF. The CDR3 nucleotides are TGCGCCAGCAGCACGGACAGGACCTACGAGCAGTACTTC. The chain combines TRBV5-1 with TRBJ2-7; 7 nucleotides match TRBD1. The CDR3 length is 13 residues. Germline-derived CDR1 and CDR2 are SGHRS and YFSETQ. J lost 2 bases, V lost 4 bases, and 3 bases had no gene match.

V is TRBV7-9 and J is TRBJ2-7; the D is unclear. Trimming left V 5 bases short and J 3 bases short, with 5 bases between. CDR1 and CDR2 (germline): SEHNR, FQNEAQ (reference sequence). This CDR3 region has 11 residues. Here the CDR3 DNA reads TGTGCCAGCAGCGCCAGCTACGAGCAGTACTTC. This gives the protein CASSASYEQYF.

V gene TRBV5-4 combines with J gene TRBJ2-2; possibly TRBD1 for D (6 bases). The germline V gene encodes CDR1 SGHNT and CDR2 YYREEE (reference sequence). The CDR3 contains 15 residues. V dropped 0 bases and J dropped 3 bases, with 9 bases sitting between them. CDR3 amino acids: CASSLDRVYTGELFF. As DNA, the CDR3 is TGTGCCAGCAGCTTGGACAGGGTCTACACCGGGGAGCTGTTTTTT.

This rearrangement joins TRBV19 to TRBJ2-5; 7 bases match TRBD2. Germline V gene data show CDR1 as LNHDA and CDR2 as SQIVND (reference sequence). This CDR3 comprises 14 residues. Germline trimming cut 10 bases from V and 4 bases from J; bases unmatched to any gene: 12. The CDR3 DNA reads as TGTGCCACTAGCCCCCCGCCGGGGGGAGAGACCCAGTACTTC. Encoded protein: CATSPPPGGETQYF.

This rearrangement joins TRBV6-2 or TRBV6-3 to TRBJ2-3; 10 bases are a match to TRBD2. Germline CDR1 and CDR2: MNHEY and SVGEGT. Germline trimming cut 6 bases from V and 4 bases from J; bases unmatched to any gene: 7. This CDR3 comprises 15 residues. DNA of the CDR3: TGTGCCAGCAGCGTGGGACTAGCGCGCGCAGATACGCAGTATTTT. It yields the protein CASSVGLARADTQYF.

The V gene is TRBV24-1, the J gene TRBJ2-4; tentative D call: TRBD1 (5 bases). Trimming stripped 4 bases from V and 3 bases from J, with 18 bases between. The germline V gene has CDR1 KGHDR and CDR2 SFDVKD. The length of the CDR3 is 17 residues. CDR3 sequence (DNA): TGTGCCACCAGTGACCGTGGATCCGGGCAGGGCAAAAACATTCAGTACTTC. This encodes CATSDRGSGQGKNIQYF.

The chain recombines TRBV7-8 with TRBJ2-1; 10 bases map to TRBD2. The CDR3 has 16 amino acids. Germline loops: CDR1 SGHVS, CDR2 FQNEAQ. J gave up 8 bases and V 5 bases, and 12 bases lay outside the gene matches. The CDR3 nucleotides are TGTGCCAGCAGCACCTGGACTAGCGGAGCGGGGGATGAGCAGTTCTTC. This gives the protein CASSTWTSGAGDEQFF. Drawing the rest from reference TRBV7-8 and TRBJ2-1, the complete variable domain is GAGVSQSPRYKVAKRGQDVALRCDPISGHVSLFWYQQALGQGPEFLTYFQNEAQLDKSGLPSDRFFAERPEGSVSTLKIQRTQQEDSAVYLCASSTWTSGAGDEQFFGPGTRLTVL.

This clone has ten or more counts. The chain is built from TRBV4-2 and TRBJ1-1; D gene unclear. Germline CDR1 and CDR2: LGHNA and YNFKEQ. The CDR3 sequence is 16 residues long. The V and J ends lost 1 base and 4 bases respectively, with 16 bases between them. CDR3 amino acids: CASSQGGGFMGTEAFF. CDR3 sequence (DNA): TGTGCCAGCAGCCAAGGGGGAGGTTTTATGGGCACTGAAGCTTTCTTT.

The genes are TRBV7-6 and TRBJ2-7, with D possibly being TRBD2 (6 bases). Germline CDR1 reads SGHVS; CDR2 reads FNYEAQ. CDR3 size: 14 residues. Trimming removed 2 bases at V and 5 bases at J, with 13 bases between. DNA of the CDR3: TGTGCCAGCAGCTTATCCGGGAGCGTCAACGAGCAGTACTTC. Protein: CASSLSGSVNEQYF.

This clone occurred once. The chain combines TRBV3-1 (or the pseudogene TRBV3-2) with TRBJ2-1, with 11 bases fitting TRBD2. The CDR3 loop spans 15 amino acids. Trimming at V came to 5 bases and at J to 6 bases, leaving 6 bases not matched to a gene. Germline lookup yields CDR1 LGHDT and CDR2 YNNKEL (reference sequence). The CDR3 bases are TGTGCCAGCAGCAGGGGACTAGCGGCCCTCAATGAGCAGTTCTTC. Protein sequence: CASSRGLAALNEQFF.

Here the CDR3 reads CASSLRRTYNSPLHF. CDR3 sequence (DNA): TGTGCCAGCAGCTTACGGCGGACCTATAATTCACCCCTCCACTTT. The V gene is TRBV7-2, the J gene TRBJ1-6; no definite D call. V lost 2 bases and J 2 bases, leaving 7 bases between the germline ends. This CDR3 has 15 residues. Germline V gives CDR1 SGHTA, CDR2 FQGNSA. Full variable domain (missing parts from reference TRBV7-2 and TRBJ1-6): GAGVSQSPSNKVTEKGKDVELRCDPISGHTALYWYRQSLGQGLEFLIYFQGNSAPDKSGLPSDRFSAERTGGSVSTLTIQRTQQEDSAVYLCASSLRRTYNSPLHFGNGTRLTVT.

The rearrangement links TRBV18 to TRBJ2-7; the D gene is possibly TRBD1 (5 bases). Germline values: CDR1 KGHSH, CDR2 LQKENI. CDR3 size: 14 residues. V lost 4 bases and J 6 bases, leaving 16 bases between the germline ends. In DNA form, the CDR3 reads TGTGCCAGCTCACAGGGGCCCATCTCTCCCGAGCAGTACTTC. Translation gives CASSQGPISPEQYF.

This clone came up a few times. The chain uses TRBV19 and TRBJ1-5; D is perhaps TRBD1 (5 bases). The germline gives CDR1 LNHDA, CDR2 SQIVND (reference sequence). The V and J ends lost 5 bases and 2 bases respectively, with 19 bases between them. CDR3 length: 17 residues. Here the CDR3 DNA reads TGTGCCAGTAGTTTAAGGGTGGCTGGGACTGGCAATCAGCCCCAGCATTTT. Translated, it gives CASSLRVAGTGNQPQHF.

The V gene is TRBV28, the J gene TRBJ1-3, with 9 nucleotides matching TRBD1. CDR3 size: 15 residues. The germline gives CDR1 MDHEN, CDR2 SYDVKM. J was trimmed by 4 bases and V by 8 bases; bases with no gene match: 9. The CDR3 nucleotides read TGTGCCAGCTTAACAGGGGGCATTACGGGAAACACCATATATTTT. It specifies CASLTGGITGNTIYF.